This T cell receptor (beta chain) was documented in a study of cytomegalovirus exposure and HLA in healthy donors. Study overall: One earlier analysis, a look at about 179 million T cells, found more than 100 million unique TCR beta sequences.

Primers: 60 Vbeta forward and 13 Jbeta reverse. Per the authors' pipeline: It was a later analysis that counted tens of millions of unique TCR beta chains, of which approximately 9.9 million were shared. Sequencing was performed with immunoSEQ multiplex PCR; in TCRdb, only in-frame clones are kept and a portion is missing. That table gives V, J and clone size, and the DNA gave D and trimming. Among some 150,000 clones listed, around 83% were seen once. CDR1 is SGHRS, CDR2 YFSETQ, per germline. Unmatched junction bases numbered 8, after V lost 0 bases and J lost 6 bases. The length of the CDR3 is 16 residues.

The sequence was obtained from a woman aged 45 to 65 in good health and CMV-seropositive. The chain employs TRBV5-1 and TRBJ2-1; 8 bases map to TRBD2. The sequencing input was PBMCs. CDR3 protein: CASSLDSGVKTNEQFF. CDR3 nucleotides: TGCGCCAGCAGCTTGGATAGCGGGGTAAAGACCAATGAGCAGTTCTTC. The full variable domain, with the rest looked up from reference TRBV5-1 and TRBJ2-1, is KAGVTQTPRYLIKTRGQQVTLSCSPISGHRSVSWYQQTPGQGLQFLFEYFSETQRNKGNFPGRFSGRQFSNSRSEMNVSTLELGDSALYLCASSLDSGVKTNEQFFGPGTRLTVL.